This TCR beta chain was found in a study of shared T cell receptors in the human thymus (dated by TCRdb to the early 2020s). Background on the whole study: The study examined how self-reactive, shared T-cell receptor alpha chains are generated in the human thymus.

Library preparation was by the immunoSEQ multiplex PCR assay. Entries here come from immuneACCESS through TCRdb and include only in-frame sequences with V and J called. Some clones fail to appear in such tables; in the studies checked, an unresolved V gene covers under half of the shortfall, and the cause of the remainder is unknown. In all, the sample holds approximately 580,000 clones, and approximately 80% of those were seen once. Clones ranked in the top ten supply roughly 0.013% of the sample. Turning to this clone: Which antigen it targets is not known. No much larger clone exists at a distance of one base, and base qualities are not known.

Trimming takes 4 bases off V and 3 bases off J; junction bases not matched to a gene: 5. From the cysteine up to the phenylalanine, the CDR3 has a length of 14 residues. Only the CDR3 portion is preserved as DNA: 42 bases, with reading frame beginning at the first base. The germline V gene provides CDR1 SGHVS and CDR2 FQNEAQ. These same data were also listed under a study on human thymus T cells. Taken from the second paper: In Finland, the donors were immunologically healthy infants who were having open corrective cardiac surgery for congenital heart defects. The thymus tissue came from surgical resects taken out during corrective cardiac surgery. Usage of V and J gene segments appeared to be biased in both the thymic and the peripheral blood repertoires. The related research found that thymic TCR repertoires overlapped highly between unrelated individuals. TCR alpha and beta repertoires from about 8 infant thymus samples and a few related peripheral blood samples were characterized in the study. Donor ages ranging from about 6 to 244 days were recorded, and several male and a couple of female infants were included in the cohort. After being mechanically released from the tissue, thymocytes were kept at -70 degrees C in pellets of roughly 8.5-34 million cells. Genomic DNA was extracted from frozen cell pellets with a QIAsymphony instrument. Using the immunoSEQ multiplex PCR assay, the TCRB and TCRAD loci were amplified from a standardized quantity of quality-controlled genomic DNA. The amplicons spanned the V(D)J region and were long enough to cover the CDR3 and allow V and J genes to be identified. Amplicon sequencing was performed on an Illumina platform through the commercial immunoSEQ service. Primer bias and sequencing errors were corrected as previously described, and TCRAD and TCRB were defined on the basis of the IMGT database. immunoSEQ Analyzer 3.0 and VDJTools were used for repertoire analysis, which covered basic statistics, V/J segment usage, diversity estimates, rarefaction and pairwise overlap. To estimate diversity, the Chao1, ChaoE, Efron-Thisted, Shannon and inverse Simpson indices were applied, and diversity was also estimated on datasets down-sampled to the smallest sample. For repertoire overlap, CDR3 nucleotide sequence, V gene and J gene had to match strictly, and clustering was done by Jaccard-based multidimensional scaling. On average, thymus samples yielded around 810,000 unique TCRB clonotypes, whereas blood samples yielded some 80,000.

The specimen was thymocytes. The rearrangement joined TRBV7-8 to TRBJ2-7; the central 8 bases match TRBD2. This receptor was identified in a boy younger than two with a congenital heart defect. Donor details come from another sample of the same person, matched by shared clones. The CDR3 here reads CASSSGTRNYEQYF. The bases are TGTGCCAGCAGCTCCGGGACTAGAAACTACGAGCAGTACTTC.